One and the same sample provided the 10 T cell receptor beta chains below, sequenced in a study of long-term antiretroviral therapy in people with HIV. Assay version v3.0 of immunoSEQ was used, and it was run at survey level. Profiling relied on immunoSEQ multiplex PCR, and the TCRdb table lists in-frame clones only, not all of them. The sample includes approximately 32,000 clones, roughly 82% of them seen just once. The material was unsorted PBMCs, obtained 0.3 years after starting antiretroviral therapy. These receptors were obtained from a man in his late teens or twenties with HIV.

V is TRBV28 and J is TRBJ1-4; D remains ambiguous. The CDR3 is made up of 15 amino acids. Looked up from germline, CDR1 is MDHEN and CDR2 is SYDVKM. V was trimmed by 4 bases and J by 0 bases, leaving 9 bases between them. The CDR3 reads CASSSPGTTNEKLFF. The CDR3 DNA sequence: TGTGCCAGCAGTTCCCCCGGGACAACTAATGAAAAACTGTTTTTT.

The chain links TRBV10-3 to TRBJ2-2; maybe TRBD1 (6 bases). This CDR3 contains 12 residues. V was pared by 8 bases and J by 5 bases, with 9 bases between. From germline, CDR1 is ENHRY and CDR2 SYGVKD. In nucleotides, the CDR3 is TGTGCCATCCGGACAGAAACCGGGGAGCTGTTTTTT. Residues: CAIRTETGELFF.

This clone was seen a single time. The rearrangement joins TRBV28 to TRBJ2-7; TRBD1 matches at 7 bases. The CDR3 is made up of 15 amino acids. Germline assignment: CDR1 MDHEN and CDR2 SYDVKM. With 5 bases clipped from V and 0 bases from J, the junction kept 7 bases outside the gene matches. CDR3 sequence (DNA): TGTGCCAGCAGTCGCCCGACAGGGAGCTCCTACGAGCAGTACTTC. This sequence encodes CASSRPTGSSYEQYF.

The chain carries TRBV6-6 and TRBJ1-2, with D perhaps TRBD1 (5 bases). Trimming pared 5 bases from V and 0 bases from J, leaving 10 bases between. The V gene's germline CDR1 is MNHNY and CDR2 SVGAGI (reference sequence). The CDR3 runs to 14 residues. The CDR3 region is CASSLAGANYGYTF. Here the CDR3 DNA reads TGTGCCAGCAGTCTAGCGGGGGCTAACTATGGCTACACCTTC.

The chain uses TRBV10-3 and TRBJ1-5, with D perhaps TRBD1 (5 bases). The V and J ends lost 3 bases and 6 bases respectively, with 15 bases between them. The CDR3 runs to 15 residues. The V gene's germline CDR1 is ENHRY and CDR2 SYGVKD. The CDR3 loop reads CAISDFVSGSQPQHF. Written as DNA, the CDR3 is TGTGCCATCAGTGATTTTGTTTCAGGGAGTCAGCCCCAGCATTTT.

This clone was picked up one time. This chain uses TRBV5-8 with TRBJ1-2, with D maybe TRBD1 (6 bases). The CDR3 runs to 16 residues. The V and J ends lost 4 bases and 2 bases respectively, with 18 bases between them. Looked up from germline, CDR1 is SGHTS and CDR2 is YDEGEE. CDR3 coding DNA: TGTGCCAGCAGCCCCGCTGGGATGGGGGCGAACTATGGCTACACCTTC. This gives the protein CASSPAGMGANYGYTF.

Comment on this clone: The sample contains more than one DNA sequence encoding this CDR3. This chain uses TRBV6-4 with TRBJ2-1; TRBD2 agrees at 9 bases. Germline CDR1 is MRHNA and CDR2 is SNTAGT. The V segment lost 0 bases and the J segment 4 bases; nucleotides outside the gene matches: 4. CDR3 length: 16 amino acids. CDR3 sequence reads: CASSDSAGGGYNEQFF. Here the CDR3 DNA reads TGTGCCAGCAGTGACTCAGCGGGGGGAGGTTACAATGAGCAGTTCTTC.

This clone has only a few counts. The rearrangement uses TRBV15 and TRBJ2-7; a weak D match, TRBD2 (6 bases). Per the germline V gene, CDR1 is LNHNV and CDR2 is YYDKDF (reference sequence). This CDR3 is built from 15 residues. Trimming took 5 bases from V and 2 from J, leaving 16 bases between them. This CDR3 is CATSPYGGSPYEQYF. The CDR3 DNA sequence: TGTGCCACCAGCCCCTACGGGGGATCCCCCTACGAGCAGTACTTC.

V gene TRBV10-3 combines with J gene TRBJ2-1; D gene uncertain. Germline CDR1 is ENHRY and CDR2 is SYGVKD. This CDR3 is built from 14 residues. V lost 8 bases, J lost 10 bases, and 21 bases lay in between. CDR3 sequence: CAIGARSDTREQFF. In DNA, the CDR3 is TGTGCCATCGGCGCGAGGAGCGACACACGGGAGCAGTTCTTC.

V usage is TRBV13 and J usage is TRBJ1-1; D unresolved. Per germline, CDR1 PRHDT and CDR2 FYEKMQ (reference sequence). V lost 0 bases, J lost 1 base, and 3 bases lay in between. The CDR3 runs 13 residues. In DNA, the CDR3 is TGTGCCAGCAGCTTAGGTAAGAACACTGAAGCTTTCTTT. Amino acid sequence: CASSLGKNTEAFF.